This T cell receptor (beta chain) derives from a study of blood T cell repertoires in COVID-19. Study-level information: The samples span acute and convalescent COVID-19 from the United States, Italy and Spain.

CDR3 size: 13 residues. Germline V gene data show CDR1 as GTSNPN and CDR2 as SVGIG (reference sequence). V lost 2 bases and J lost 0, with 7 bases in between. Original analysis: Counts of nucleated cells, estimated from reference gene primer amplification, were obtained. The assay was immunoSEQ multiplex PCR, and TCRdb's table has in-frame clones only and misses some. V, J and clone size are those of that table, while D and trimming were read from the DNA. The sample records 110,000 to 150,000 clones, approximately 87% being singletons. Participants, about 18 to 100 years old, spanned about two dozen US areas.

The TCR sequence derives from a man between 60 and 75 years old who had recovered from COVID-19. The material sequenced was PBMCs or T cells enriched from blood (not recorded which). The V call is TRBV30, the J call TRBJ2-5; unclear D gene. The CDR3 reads CAWSTSYQETQYF. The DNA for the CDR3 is TGTGCCTGGAGTACTTCGTACCAAGAGACCCAGTACTTC.